The next 30 T cell receptor beta chains were all read from a single sample in a study of T cells in Graves' hyperthyroidism and ophthalmopathy. Amplification of TCR beta CDR3 regions used RNA as the template. A set of HTBI primers served as the primers for a first-round RT-PCR of the TCR CDR3. TCRdb used MiXCR to reprocess the multiplex PCR reads, holding one entry per CDR3 protein. The sample contains 690,000 or so distinct CDR3 sequences, over 15% of which appear only once. The material sequenced was blood. Source of these receptors: a woman aged 45-65 years with Graves' hyperthyroidism that later progressed to Graves' ophthalmopathy.

The chain links TRBV20-1 to TRBJ1-1, with a tentative D call TRBD1 (6 bases). CDR3 size: 15 residues. Germline V gene sequence: CDR1 DFQATT, CDR2 SNEGSKA (reference sequence). Trimming removed 3 bases from V and 0 bases from J, with 14 bases in between. The CDR3 is CSASVGATMNTEAFF. CDR3 nucleotide sequence: TGCAGTGCTAGTGTGGGGGCTACTATGAACACTGAAGCTTTCTTT.

This clonotype has only a few counts. The rearrangement joins TRBV18 to TRBJ2-1; 10 nucleotides match TRBD2. Trimming removed 0 bases from V and 7 bases from J; junction bases left unmatched: 6. The V gene's germline CDR1 is KGHSH and CDR2 LQKENI. The length of the CDR3 is 16 residues. The DNA of the CDR3 is TGTGCCAGCTCACCACCTTTAGCGGGGGGTATTAATGAGCAGTTCTTC. Protein: CASSPPLAGGINEQFF.

This clonotype appeared many times. The V and J genes are TRBV6-1 and TRBJ2-1, with 8 bases fitting TRBD1. Unmatched junction bases numbered 7, after V lost 4 bases and J lost 8 bases. Germline CDR1 MNHNS, CDR2 SASEGT. CDR3 length: 14 residues. The CDR3 region is CASSGDRGRDEQFF. The CDR3 region has the DNA TGTGCCAGCAGTGGCGACAGGGGTCGGGATGAGCAGTTCTTC.

This clonotype was recorded at least ten times. The gene calls are TRBV3-1 and TRBJ2-1, with 10 bases aligning to TRBD2. Germline V gives CDR1 LGHDT, CDR2 YNNKEL (reference sequence). The junction had 5 bases not matched to a gene; V was cut back by 8 bases and J by 4 bases. The CDR3 consists of 14 residues. The CDR3 DNA sequence: TGTGCCAGCGGATGGACTAGCGGTTACAATGAGCAGTTCTTC. Its translation is CASGWTSGYNEQFF.

This clonotype showed up many times. The chain joins TRBV7-9 to TRBJ2-5, with D maybe TRBD2 (6 bases). V lost 5 bases, J lost 4 bases, and 17 bases lay in between. The CDR3 runs 15 residues. From germline, CDR1 is SEHNR and CDR2 FQNEAQ (reference sequence). In nucleotides, the CDR3 is TGTGCCAGCAGCGGCAGCGGGTCGGGTGGAGAGACCCAGTACTTC. Protein: CASSGSGSGGETQYF.

This clonotype was observed a few times. This chain links TRBV12-3 or TRBV12-4 with TRBJ1-3; D call uncertain. The CDR3 length is 16 residues. Trimming cost V 6 bases and J 0 bases, with 15 bases left between them. The CDR3: CASSLFSLDSGNTIYF. The DNA of the CDR3 is TGTGCCAGCAGCCTTTTTTCGCTTGACTCTGGAAACACCATATATTTT.

This clonotype was detected many times. In DNA, the CDR3 is TGTGCCAGCAGTGGTGGGACAGGGCGCTTGTACGAGCAGTACTTC. Protein product: CASSGGTGRLYEQYF. The genes are TRBV6-1 and TRBJ2-7, with 9 bases fitting TRBD1. There are 15 residues in the CDR3. V lost 4 bases, J lost 4 bases, and 8 bases stayed unmatched. Germline V gene data show CDR1 as MNHNS and CDR2 as SASEGT.

The gene calls are TRBV19 and TRBJ2-5; TRBD2 matches 7 bases. V lost 7 bases and J lost 5; bases outside the gene matches: 10. The CDR3 is 14 amino acids. CDR1 and CDR2 (germline): LNHDA, SQIVND (reference sequence). The DNA of the CDR3 is TGTGCCAGTACTAGCGGAGGGGCACGGGAGACCCAGTACTTC. It translates to CASTSGGARETQYF.

This clonotype appeared many times. The chain joins TRBV7-9 to TRBJ1-1; 7 bases fit TRBD1. The CDR3 loop spans 15 amino acids. Looked up from germline, CDR1 is SEHNR and CDR2 is FQNEAQ (reference sequence). The V gene end was trimmed by 6 bases and the J gene end by 6 bases; junction bases not matched to a gene: 13. CDR3 sequence: CASSYRGLEDAEAFF. CDR3 nucleotides: TGTGCCAGCAGTTACAGGGGCCTTGAGGACGCTGAAGCTTTCTTT.

CDR3 in amino acids: CASSFNVVTNYGYTF. CDR3 DNA: TGTGCCAGCAGTTTTAATGTTGTAACTAACTATGGCTACACCTTC. The rearrangement joins TRBV27 to TRBJ1-2; D not certain. V was clipped by 3 bases and J by 0 bases, with 11 bases between them. The CDR3 loop spans 15 amino acids. Germline CDR1 is MNHEY and CDR2 is SMNVEV (reference sequence).

At least ten counts were recorded for this clonotype. The chain is built from TRBV2 and TRBJ2-2, with D unclear. The V and J ends lost 7 bases and 3 bases respectively, with 3 bases between them. The V gene's germline CDR1 is SNHLY and CDR2 FYNNEI. This CDR3 has 11 residues. CDR3 sequence: CASTYTGELFF. As DNA, the CDR3 is TGTGCCAGCACCTACACCGGGGAGCTGTTTTTT.

The chain couples TRBV4-1 to TRBJ2-7, with D unclear. The CDR3 length is 14 residues. Germline-derived CDR1 and CDR2 are MGHRA and YSYEKL. V dropped 3 bases and J dropped 6 bases, with 15 bases sitting between them. Here the CDR3 reads CASSQAALATEQYF. DNA of the CDR3: TGCGCCAGCAGCCAGGCCGCCCTCGCAACCGAGCAGTACTTC.

This clonotype was detected many times. The CDR3 nucleotides read TGCAGTGCTAGACCCGGACTCTATGGCTACACCTTC. This translates into CSARPGLYGYTF. The chain recombines TRBV20-1 with TRBJ1-2; D is unclear. The V end lost 2 bases, the J end lost 4 bases, and 8 bases lay between the germline ends. Germline CDR1 DFQATT, CDR2 SNEGSKA (reference sequence). The CDR3 is made up of 12 amino acids.

The chain employs TRBV6-2 or TRBV6-3 and TRBJ2-7; either TRBD1 or TRBD2 may fit D (6 bases each). Trimming stripped 2 bases from V and 2 bases from J, with 19 bases between. CDR1 MNHEY and CDR2 SVGEGT come from the germline V gene. There are 17 residues in the CDR3. For the CDR3, the DNA is TGTGCCAGCAGTTACGCAACCGGTAGGGGGGCCCCCTACGAGCAGTACTTC. As protein: CASSYATGRGAPYEQYF.

This clonotype occurred many times. The chain couples TRBV3-1 to TRBJ1-2; tentative D call: TRBD1 (5 bases). Germline CDR1 reads LGHDT; CDR2 reads YNNKEL (reference sequence). V dropped 1 base and J dropped 6 bases, with 12 bases sitting between them. The CDR3 is made up of 14 amino acids. The CDR3 protein is CASSQADSLHGYTF. CDR3 DNA sequence: TGTGCCAGCAGCCAAGCTGACAGCCTCCATGGCTACACCTTC.

Turning to this clonotype: A read error may be the cause here, since a much bigger clone is one base away. The chain carries TRBV6-2 or TRBV6-3 and TRBJ1-2, with 9 nucleotides matching TRBD1. V lost 8 bases and J lost 10; bases outside the gene matches: 14. The CDR3 spans 14 residues. Germline CDR1 is MNHEY and CDR2 is SVGEGT. CDR3 nucleotide sequence: TGTGCCAGCGGCCCCGCCGGGACAGGGAGACTCTACACCTTC. Protein product: CASGPAGTGRLYTF.

V gene TRBV20-1 combines with J gene TRBJ2-5; the match to TRBD1 covers 9 bases. Germline values: CDR1 DFQATT, CDR2 SNEGSKA (reference sequence). With V trimmed by 5 bases and J by 4 bases, 8 bases remained unmatched. This CDR3 comprises 14 residues. CDR3 nucleotides: TGCAGTGCTCCCCGGGACAGGGCTAGAGAGACCCAGTACTTC. It specifies CSAPRDRARETQYF.

This clonotype was picked up many times. The chain is built from TRBV18 and TRBJ1-1; 9 nucleotides match TRBD1. Germline trimming cut 1 base from V and 3 bases from J; bases unmatched to any gene: 9. The CDR3 has 17 amino acids. Germline-derived CDR1 and CDR2 are KGHSH and LQKENI. The CDR3 nucleotides read TGTGCCAGCTCACCACTCACAGGGGGCGCGGTGGACACTGAAGCTTTCTTT. This translates into CASSPLTGGAVDTEAFF.

This clonotype was picked up a small number of times. The chain recombines TRBV5-1 with TRBJ2-1; possible D gene TRBD1, 5 bases. Trimming stripped 6 bases from V and 3 bases from J, with 19 bases between. The CDR3 has 16 amino acids. CDR1 is SGHRS, CDR2 YFSETQ, per germline. The DNA of the CDR3 is TGCGCCAGCAAGAGTGACCCCTCAGACAGCTACAATGAGCAGTTCTTC. Translation gives CASKSDPSDSYNEQFF.

The sample holds many counts of this clonotype. The rearrangement joins TRBV5-1 to TRBJ2-1; TRBD2 aligns across 10 bases. Germline V gene sequence: CDR1 SGHRS, CDR2 YFSETQ. Trimming took 1 base from V and 6 from J; bases not matched to a gene: 4. The CDR3 totals 15 residues. The CDR3 region is CASSLRAGGPNEQFF. The CDR3 nucleotides read TGCGCCAGCAGCTTGAGAGCGGGGGGGCCCAATGAGCAGTTCTTC.

This clonotype was picked up a small number of times. The rearrangement joins TRBV7-2 to TRBJ2-3; the D call may be TRBD1 or TRBD2 (5 bases each). Trimming stripped 1 base from V and 0 bases from J, with 11 bases between. The CDR3 sequence is 16 residues long. Germline V gene sequence: CDR1 SGHTA, CDR2 FQGNSA. The CDR3 DNA reads TGTGCCAGCAGCTTAGGGGGGACGGCTAGCACAGATACGCAGTATTTT. Its translation is CASSLGGTASTDTQYF.

This clonotype was seen repeatedly, ten times or more. The rearrangement joins TRBV3-1 to TRBJ1-2; no reliable D call. The germline gives CDR1 LGHDT, CDR2 YNNKEL (reference sequence). Trimming cost V 4 bases and J 5 bases, with 14 bases left between them. The CDR3 totals 14 residues. CDR3 protein: CASSPRAGLYGYTF. CDR3 sequence (DNA): TGTGCCAGCAGCCCCCGTGCGGGTTTATATGGCTACACCTTC.

There are many counts of this clonotype. The V and J genes are TRBV7-2 and TRBJ1-6; D gene unclear. Germline lookup yields CDR1 SGHTA and CDR2 FQGNSA. V lost 3 bases, J lost 4 bases, and 7 bases lay in between. The CDR3 is 14 amino acids. The CDR3 here is CASSFDGYNSPLHF. In nucleotides, the CDR3 is TGTGCCAGCAGCTTCGACGGATATAATTCACCCCTCCACTTT.

This clonotype has just a few counts. The chain has TRBV14 and TRBJ2-1; the D is unclear. Germline CDR1 SGHDN, CDR2 FVKESK. V lost 3 bases and J 8 bases, leaving 11 bases between the germline ends. The CDR3 contains 13 residues. CDR3 residues: CASSQNMNDEQFF. CDR3 in DNA: TGTGCCAGCAGCCAGAATATGAACGATGAGCAGTTCTTC.

This clonotype was detected a few times. The chain links TRBV5-1 to TRBJ2-1; the D gene is possibly TRBD2 (5 bases). V was trimmed by 4 bases and J by 2 bases, leaving 10 bases between them. The CDR3 sequence is 14 residues long. Germline-derived CDR1 and CDR2 are SGHRS and YFSETQ. The CDR3 spells CASSIQRPYNEQFF. CDR3 DNA: TGCGCCAGCAGCATCCAGCGGCCCTACAATGAGCAGTTCTTC.

This clonotype was recorded a few times. The V call is TRBV7-2, the J call TRBJ2-7; D remains unclear. This CDR3 has 13 amino acids. Trimming took off 4 bases at V and 6 bases at J, with 13 bases between the two ends. In germline, CDR1 is SGHTA, CDR2 FQGNSA. CDR3 in DNA: TGTGCCAGCAGCTCCGACCCCGTGTTCGAGCAGTACTTC. Protein product: CASSSDPVFEQYF.

This clonotype was observed at least ten times. The gene calls are TRBV20-1 and TRBJ2-3, with 10 bases identical to TRBD2. The CDR3 loop spans 15 amino acids. Germline CDR1 DFQATT, CDR2 SNEGSKA (reference sequence). V lost 6 bases to trimming and J lost 2 bases; unmatched junction nucleotides: 8. The CDR3 loop is CSAHTLAGVTDTQYF. The CDR3 bases are TGCAGTGCCCATACTCTAGCGGGGGTCACAGATACGCAGTATTTT.

This clonotype appeared a few times. V is TRBV14 and J is TRBJ2-7, with D uncertain. The CDR3 covers 12 residues. The germline V and J ends were trimmed by 4 bases and 3 bases, with 7 bases remaining between them. Germline loops: CDR1 SGHDN, CDR2 FVKESK. The CDR3 spells CASSRANYEQYF. DNA for the CDR3: TGTGCCAGCAGCCGCGCCAACTACGAGCAGTACTTC.

This clonotype was counted many times. V is TRBV20-1 and J is TRBJ2-7, with 10 nucleotides matching TRBD2. This CDR3 is 16 amino acids long. Germline trimming cut 0 bases from V and 6 bases from J; bases unmatched to any gene: 11. Per the germline V gene, CDR1 is DFQATT and CDR2 is SNEGSKA (reference sequence). The DNA for the CDR3 is TGCAGTGCTAGAGATTACCTAGCGGGGGCCCCTGGCGAGCAGTACTTC. It is translated as CSARDYLAGAPGEQYF.

This clonotype was counted only a few times. The chain joins TRBV10-3 to TRBJ2-2, with 12 bases fitting TRBD2. The V gene's germline CDR1 is ENHRY and CDR2 SYGVKD. CDR3 length: 16 amino acids. V lost 4 bases to trimming and J lost 9 bases; unmatched junction nucleotides: 9. CDR3 region: CAISALTSGGVRELFF. The CDR3 region has the DNA TGTGCCATCAGTGCCCTGACTAGCGGGGGAGTTAGGGAGCTGTTTTTT.